Sequencing of this T cell receptor (beta chain) was carried out in a study of T cells in Graves' hyperthyroidism and ophthalmopathy. About the study: The initial diagnosis was the point when peripheral blood was collected, ahead of any treatment.

Researchers took RNA transcripts and amplified the TCR beta CDR3 regions from them. First-round RT-PCR with HTBI primers amplified the TCR CDR3 region. TCRdb recomputed calls from the multiplex PCR reads with MiXCR, one row per CDR3 protein. The table shows about 340,000 distinct CDR3 sequences, with 21% occurring only once. This clonotype was detected a few times. Its antigen remains unknown. The germline CDR1 and CDR2 sequences are MNHNS and SASEGT. V shed 6 bases and J 7 bases; nucleotides not matched to a gene: 8. There are 14 residues in the CDR3. General study points: A 13 V-J model separated ophthalmopathy from stable hyperthyroidism.

Uncontrolled infection, other autoimmune disease, pregnancy or lactation led to exclusion. The diagnostic basis comprised clinical symptoms, serum thyroxine and TRAb, thyroid ultrasound and orbital computed tomography. The specimen sequenced was blood. The chain has TRBV6-1 and TRBJ2-7; 11 bases are shared with TRBD2. The clonotype comes from a woman in her fifties or sixties with Graves' hyperthyroidism. The CDR3, as DNA: TGTGCCAGCAGCGTACTAGCGGGGGAAAGTGAGCAGTACTTC. This encodes CASSVLAGESEQYF.